These T cell receptor beta chains were read from a single sample in a study of blood T cells in healthy people across ages. TCRdb recomputed calls from the 5' RACE reads with MiXCR, one row per CDR3 protein. Counted here are 910,000 or so distinct CDR3 sequences, roughly half occurring once; the ten biggest clones make up 20% to 25%. The sequenced material came from blood. The receptors originated from a woman aged 55-70 years in good health. The CDR3 runs from the conserved cysteine through the conserved F or W. D genes are given only for firm matches. Not all rows give a size; the values are once, few, many and, for expanded clones, a class.

TRBD1	.	TRBV2	TRBJ2-5	CASGGRGYNEQYF	TGTGCCTCAGGGGGCAGGGGGTACAATGAGCAGTACTTC
.	few	TRBV21-1	TRBJ2-3	CASSKGWQINTDTQYF	TGTGCCAGCAGCAAAGGTTGGCAAATAAACACAGATACGCAGTATTTT
TRBD1	.	TRBV20-1	TRBJ2-1	CSAPSTGFAYNEQFF	TGCAGTGCCCCGTCGACAGGGTTTGCCTACAATGAGCAGTTCTTC
.	.	TRBV28	TRBJ1-4	CASQVGTNEKLFF	TGTGCCAGTCAGGTTGGGACTAATGAAAAACTGTTTTTT
.	.	TRBV18	TRBJ2-5	CASSPADPRGDQYF	TGTGCCAGCTCACCGGCCGATCCGAGGGGGGACCAGTACTTC
.	.	TRBV6-6	TRBJ2-7	CASTDSDSYEQYF	TGTGCCAGCACCGACAGTGACTCCTACGAGCAGTACTTC
TRBD2	.	TRBV5-1	TRBJ2-5	CASSSSPSGAGETQYF	TGCGCCAGCAGCTCGTCCCCCTCGGGAGCGGGGGAGACCCAGTACTTC
.	few	TRBV7-9	TRBJ1-4	CASSPRQGMGEKLFF	TGTGCCAGCAGCCCCAGGCAAGGGATGGGTGAAAAACTGTTTTTT
.	few	TRBV20-1	TRBJ2-1	CSARDQLGSYNEQFF	TGCAGTGCTAGAGATCAACTAGGTTCCTACAATGAGCAGTTCTTC
TRBD1	.	TRBV6-5	TRBJ2-3	CASRPYRGSTDTQYF	TGTGCCAGCAGACCGTACAGGGGGAGCACAGATACGCAGTATTTT
TRBD1	.	TRBV5-6	TRBJ2-7	CASSWDSGDEQYF	TGTGCCAGCAGTTGGGACAGCGGCGACGAGCAGTACTTC
.	.	TRBV4-3	TRBJ2-1	CASSQDFYTNNEQFF	TGCGCCAGCAGCCAAGATTTTTACACAAACAATGAGCAGTTCTTC
TRBD2	.	TRBV20-1	TRBJ2-7	CSASPGQTSLHEQYF	TGCAGTGCAAGCCCTGGCCAGACTAGCTTACACGAGCAGTACTTC
.	.	TRBV4-3	TRBJ2-3	CASSQEYWRSTDTQYF	TGCGCCAGCAGCCAAGAGTACTGGAGAAGCACAGATACGCAGTATTTT
TRBD2	.	TRBV7-2	TRBJ2-7	CASSTSGTSYEQYF	TGTGCCAGCAGCACTAGCGGGACCTCCTACGAGCAGTACTTC
TRBD1	.	TRBV28	TRBJ1-5	CASSQQGVGQPQHF	TGTGCCAGCAGTCAGCAGGGGGTGGGTCAGCCCCAGCATTTT
TRBD2	.	TRBV12-3/TRBV12-4	TRBJ2-5	CASRKAGVETQYF	TGTGCCAGCAGGAAAGCGGGAGTCGAGACCCAGTACTTC
TRBD1	.	TRBV4-1	TRBJ1-6	CASSQPGQGTGNSPLHF	TGCGCCAGCAGCCAACCGGGACAGGGGACGGGGAATTCACCCCTCCACTTT
.	once	TRBV29-1	TRBJ1-3	CSVGLAGRWDTIYF	TGCAGCGTTGGACTTGCAGGGCGCTGGGACACCATATATTTT
.	few	TRBV10-3	TRBJ2-1	CAISAGLNNEQFF	TGTGCCATCAGTGCCGGACTGAACAATGAGCAGTTCTTC
TRBD2	.	TRBV11-2	TRBJ2-7	CASSFGTSGSTRETQYF	TGTGCCAGCAGCTTCGGGACTAGCGGGAGTACAAGGGAAACCCAGTACTTC
.	.	TRBV5-1	TRBJ2-1	CASSGTGSVNEQFF	TGCGCCAGCAGCGGGACGGGGTCTGTAAATGAGCAGTTCTTC
.	.	TRBV20-1	TRBJ2-5	CSTRDGREQETQYF	TGCAGTACTAGAGATGGGCGCGAACAAGAGACCCAGTACTTC
.	few	TRBV7-9	TRBJ2-1	CASSLGIDGNEQFF	TGTGCCAGCAGCTTAGGTATTGACGGGAATGAGCAGTTCTTC
.	few	TRBV19	TRBJ1-5	CASSPLRNQPQHF	TGTGCCAGTAGTCCCCTACGGAATCAGCCCCAGCATTTT
TRBD2	few	TRBV7-2	TRBJ2-1	CASSPQSRGDNEQFF	TGTGCCAGCAGCCCCCAATCGCGGGGGGACAATGAGCAGTTCTTC
.	.	TRBV7-9	TRBJ2-7	CASSAFNGVQYF	TGTGCCAGCAGCGCGTTTAATGGCGTACAGTACTTC
.	few	TRBV7-6	TRBJ2-5	CASSDSVTGRETQYF	TGTGCCAGCAGCGATTCTGTCACGGGGCGGGAGACCCAGTACTTC
.	.	TRBV7-9	TRBJ1-2	CASSPDVEVDYGYTF	TGTGCCAGCAGCCCGGACGTCGAGGTTGACTATGGCTACACCTTC
.	.	TRBV4-2	TRBJ2-5	CASSQEGSGTWTQYF	TGTGCCAGCAGCCAAGAGGGTAGCGGTACTTGGACCCAGTACTTC
.	few	TRBV15	TRBJ2-5	CATSRDKGTGTQYF	TGTGCCACCAGCAGAGATAAGGGTACCGGGACCCAGTACTTC
TRBD1	.	TRBV4-1	TRBJ2-5	CASSQEPSGTGRETQYF	TGCGCCAGCAGCCAAGAGCCTTCCGGGACAGGGAGGGAGACCCAGTACTTC
.	.	TRBV4-1	TRBJ1-2	CASSQGAADLYGYTF	TGCGCCAGCAGCCAAGGGGCAGCGGATCTCTATGGCTACACCTTC
.	.	TRBV5-1	TRBJ1-1	CASTSGGVRNTEAFF	TGCGCCAGCACGAGCGGAGGGGTGCGTAACACTGAAGCTTTCTTT
.	many	TRBV18	TRBJ2-5	CASSPGTWETQYF	TGTGCCAGCTCACCAGGGACATGGGAGACCCAGTACTTC
TRBD1	.	TRBV7-9	TRBJ2-4	CASSDTGTGTKNIQYF	TGTGCCAGCAGCGATACCGGGACAGGAACCAAAAACATTCAGTACTTC
.	.	TRBV5-6	TRBJ2-5	CASSHSTETQYF	TGTGCCAGCAGCCATAGCACGGAGACCCAGTACTTC
TRBD1	.	TRBV30	TRBJ2-1	CAWNSRDRYNEQFF	TGTGCCTGGAACTCCCGGGACAGGTACAATGAGCAGTTCTTC
TRBD1	.	TRBV5-1	TRBJ2-4	CASSFGDRGGNIQYF	TGCGCCAGCAGCTTCGGGGACAGGGGGGGAAACATTCAGTACTTC
TRBD1	.	TRBV28	TRBJ1-1	CASSLFAGGNTEAFF	TGTGCCAGCAGTTTATTTGCAGGGGGCAACACTGAAGCTTTCTTT
.	few	TRBV27	TRBJ1-2	CASSLAGQGPGYTF	TGTGCCAGCAGTTTAGCCGGACAAGGTCCTGGCTACACCTTC
.	.	TRBV3-1	TRBJ1-2	CASSQANPRDRGYTF	TGTGCCAGCAGCCAAGCCAATCCTAGGGATCGTGGCTACACCTTC
.	few	TRBV20-1	TRBJ2-1	CSARDRQPYEQFF	TGCAGTGCTAGGGACAGACAACCATATGAGCAGTTCTTC
TRBD2	once	TRBV27	TRBJ2-7	CASSFWREKRYEQYF	TGTGCCAGCAGTTTCTGGCGGGAGAAAAGATACGAGCAGTACTTC
.	once	TRBV29-1	TRBJ2-3	CSVLTSRSTDTQYF	TGCAGCGTCTTGACTAGTCGGAGCACAGATACGCAGTATTTT
.	.	TRBV4-1	TRBJ1-5	CASSQERSIGNQPQHF	TGCGCCAGCAGCCAAGAACGAAGCATTGGAAATCAGCCCCAGCATTTT
.	.	TRBV11-2	TRBJ2-7	CASSKPGPYEQYF	TGTGCCAGCAGCAAGCCAGGACCCTACGAGCAGTACTTC
TRBD1	few	TRBV20-1	TRBJ1-2	CSAKRTGVCGYTF	TGCAGTGCTAAAAGGACAGGGGTTTGTGGCTACACCTTC
.	.	TRBV4-1	TRBJ2-4	CASSPSRGVNIQYF	TGCGCCAGCAGCCCCAGTAGAGGGGTCAACATTCAGTACTTC
.	few	TRBV18	TRBJ2-1	CASSRSGSRNEQFF	TGTGCCAGCTCACGAAGCGGGTCTAGAAATGAGCAGTTCTTC
TRBD2	.	TRBV5-1	TRBJ2-7	CASSTHPSGRADEQYF	TGCGCCAGCAGCACACACCCCAGCGGGAGGGCGGACGAGCAGTACTTC
TRBD1	.	TRBV19	TRBJ2-1	CASSRRQGAANEQFF	TGTGCCAGTAGCCGTCGACAGGGGGCCGCGAATGAGCAGTTCTTC